This T cell receptor (beta chain) was sequenced for a study of blood T cell repertoires in COVID-19 (dated by TCRdb to the early 2020s). At the level of the whole study: Samples from collaborators originated in the United States, Italy and Spain and spanned both the acute and convalescent phases of COVID-19. The material from the prospective study consisted of cDNA or gDNA derived from T cells, B-cell-depleted T cells, or PBMCs. The dataset comprised deeply sampled blood TCRbeta repertoires from subjects exposed to, actively infected with, or recovered from COVID-19. The repertoires were released in a freely available public database intended as a resource for research on the immune response to SARS-CoV-2. Samples were obtained from the ongoing ImmuneRACE study (first 160 participants) and from over 1,000 subjects provided by 6 global collaborators. Sample metadata almost always included a de-identified subject ID, COVID-19 status, age in years and sex. HLA class I and class II types, where available, came from metadata supplied by the sample provider rather than from assay-based typing. General conclusions and limits of the study: How much clinical and demographic metadata was included differed by source and by participant, and the metadata was provided uncurated.

A single count supports this clone. What antigen it recognizes has not been identified. No qualities accompany the bases; no much larger clone lies one base away. The immunoSEQ Assay, a bias-controlled multiplex PCR, was used to amplify TCRbeta CDR3 regions from genomic DNA. The paper's processing steps were these. The number of nucleated cells in each sample was estimated by amplification of reference gene primers within the assay. Sequence reads were collapsed and filtered to measure the absolute abundance of every unique TCRbeta CDR3 rearrangement. For each sample, productive Simpson clonality was calculated as the square root of Simpson's diversity index over productive rearrangements. Drawn from immuneACCESS, this table holds only the in-frame rearrangements with V and J called that TCRdb kept. Clones are partly lost; checked studies trace under half to an unresolved V gene and leave the rest unexplained. That table gives V, J and clone size, and the DNA gave D and trimming. Within this sample are about 120,000 clones, with about 90% of them counted one time only. The top ten hold roughly 8% of the sample.

Collaborating institutions collected whole blood in K2EDTA tubes following their own protocols. For TCRbeta analysis, collaborators shipped samples as frozen whole blood, isolated PBMCs, or DNA extracted from either of those sample types. V loses 4 bases at its end and J loses 4 bases; junction bases beyond the gene matches: 6. The CDR3 covers 14 residues, taking in both the cysteine and the phenylalanine. The only DNA kept is the CDR3, 42 bases in frame from the first base. From the germline V gene (reference sequence), CDR1 is LGHDT and CDR2 is YNNKEL. The chain employs TRBV3-1 (or the pseudogene TRBV3-2) and TRBJ1-2; TRBD1 aligns with 7 central bases. This TCR came from a human donor in a cohort sampled during active COVID-19. The sample taken for sequencing was peripheral blood. CDR3 loop: CASSPQGSAYGYTF. The nucleotide sequence is given as TGTGCCAGCAGCCCACAGGGGTCGGCCTATGGCTACACCTTC.